Following are 3 T cell receptor beta chains from one sample sequenced in a study of Tregs in tolerant kidney transplant recipients. The protocol was immunoSEQ multiplex PCR, while the TCRdb copy is restricted to in-frame clones and leaves out a portion. Of hundreds of thousands of clones detected, about 80% appear once; the ten largest clones hold about 0.64%. Sequenced: CD4+ T cells from blood. The source is a human donor in good health.

V is TRBV5-6 and J is TRBJ1-4; D remains unclear. V was pared by 0 bases and J by 1 base, with 1 base between. The CDR3 is 13 residues long. Germline values: CDR1 SGHDT, CDR2 YYEEEE. CDR3 loop: CASSLGTNEKLFF. The CDR3, as DNA: TGTGCCAGCAGCTTGGGAACTAATGAAAAACTGTTTTTT.

As regards this clone: The same CDR3 can be traced to other DNA sequences in this sample. The CDR3 nucleotides read TGTGCCAGCAGCTTAGGTGCAGGGAACTATGGCTACACCTTC. It yields the protein CASSLGAGNYGYTF. J is TRBJ1-2 and V is TRBV7-9, with D perhaps matching TRBD1 (5 bases). V was cut by 1 base and J by 2 bases, with 8 bases left in between. The CDR3 contains 14 residues. CDR1 is SEHNR, CDR2 FQNEAQ, per germline (reference sequence). Looking up the rest from reference TRBV7-9 and TRBJ1-2 gives the full variable domain: DTGVSQNPRHKITKRGQNVTFRCDPISEHNRLYWYRQTLGQGPEFLTYFQNEAQLEKSRLLSDRFSAERPKGSFSTLEIQRTEQGDSAMYLCASSLGAGNYGYTFGSGTRLTVV.

The chain carries TRBV11-2 and TRBJ2-1; 9 nucleotides agree with TRBD2. CDR3 size: 18 residues. Germline values: CDR1 SGHAT, CDR2 FQNNGV. V lost 5 bases to trimming and J lost 0 bases; unmatched junction nucleotides: 11. This chain's CDR3 is CASSQRGRSGGSYNEQFF. The CDR3 region has the DNA TGTGCCAGCAGCCAAAGAGGGCGTAGCGGGGGCTCCTACAATGAGCAGTTCTTC.